This T cell receptor beta chain derives from a study of PD-1 blockade in classical Hodgkin lymphoma. Notes on the study in general: Newly diagnosed patients were reported to exhibit reduced baseline TCR diversity relative to healthy donors. Significantly greater TCR diversity emerged by C4D1 in CD4+ cells but not CD8+ cells. Whoever responded completely had baseline diversity much like that seen in newly diagnosed patients. What caused the repertoire differences, perhaps disease activity or prior therapy, remains undefined.

Time point reported: cycle 4 day 1 (C4D1), after five to seven weeks of nivolumab. Patients all relapsed after autologous stem cell transplantation, and there was variation in brentuximab vedotin exposure. Measured with immunoSEQ multiplex PCR; TCRdb has only the in-frame clones, and not every one. Of 46,000 or so clones listed, around 80% are singletons. The CDR3 runs 12 residues. Germline loops: CDR1 ENHRY, CDR2 SYGVKD. With 3 bases removed from V and 4 bases from J, the gap between germline ends came to 6 bases. There are many counts of this clone. Its matching antigen is unknown. The sequence was obtained from a human donor with classical Hodgkin lymphoma. This chain uses TRBV10-3 with TRBJ2-5; D perhaps matches TRBD1 (6 bases). Here the sequenced sample was peripheral blood mononuclear cells (PBMCs), taken before the fourth cycle of nivolumab. The CDR3 DNA follows: TGTGCCATCAGTGAAGGGGGAGAGACCCAGTACTTC. Translated, it gives CAISEGGETQYF.